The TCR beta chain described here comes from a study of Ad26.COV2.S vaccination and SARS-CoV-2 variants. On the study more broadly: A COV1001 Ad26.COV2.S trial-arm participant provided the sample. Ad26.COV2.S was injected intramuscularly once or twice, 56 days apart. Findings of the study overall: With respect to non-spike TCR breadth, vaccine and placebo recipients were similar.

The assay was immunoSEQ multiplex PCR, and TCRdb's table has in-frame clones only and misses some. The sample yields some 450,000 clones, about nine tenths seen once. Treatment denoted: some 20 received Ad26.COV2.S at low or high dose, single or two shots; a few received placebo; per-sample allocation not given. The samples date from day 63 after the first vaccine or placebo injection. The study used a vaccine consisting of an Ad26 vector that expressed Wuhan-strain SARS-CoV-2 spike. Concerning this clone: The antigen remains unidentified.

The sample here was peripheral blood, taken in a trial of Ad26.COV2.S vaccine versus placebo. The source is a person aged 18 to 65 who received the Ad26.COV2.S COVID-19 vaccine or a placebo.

Here the CDR3 DNA reads TGTGCCAGCAGCGTAGCCCAGGACACCGAGCAGTTCTTC. Encoded protein: CASSVAQDTEQFF. The chain uses TRBV9 and TRBJ2-1; weak D call: TRBD1 (5 bases). The V gene's germline CDR1 is SGDLS and CDR2 YYNGEE. The length of the CDR3 is 13 residues. The V end lost 0 bases, the J end lost 10 bases, and 11 bases lay between the germline ends.